Below are 8 T cell receptor beta chains sequenced from a single sample in a study of vaccination effects on CD4 cells after COVID-19. Following 10 days of culture, CD4+ T cells were isolated. Infection dated between March and December 2020, before the Alpha, Beta and Delta variants reached the United States. Two-dose vaccination with either BNT162b2 or mRNA-1273 was given to the participants. No antigen is known for these receptors. Assay used: immunoSEQ multiplex PCR; TCRdb lists only in-frame clones, some missing. Among approximately 40,000 clones, 76% were seen once, and the ten largest hold roughly 3.5%. This specimen was CD4+ T cells from PBMCs cultured without peptide, taken after COVID-19 vaccination. The receptors were gathered from a human donor who had a prior SARS-CoV-2 infection.

The V call is TRBV4-2, the J call TRBJ2-1; TRBD2 matches 11 bases. V was pared by 0 bases and J by 6 bases, with 4 bases of the junction left unmatched. Per germline, CDR1 LGHNA and CDR2 YNFKEQ. The CDR3 length is 16 residues. CDR3 loop: CASSQDLAGGSNEQFF. The CDR3 DNA is TGTGCCAGCAGCCAAGATCTAGCGGGGGGTTCCAATGAGCAGTTCTTC.

The chain has TRBV3-1 (or the pseudogene TRBV3-2) and TRBJ2-2, with TRBD2 matching 8 bases. The CDR3 is 15 residues long. J lost 3 bases, V lost 5 bases, and 5 bases had no gene match. Germline loops: CDR1 LGHDT, CDR2 YNNKEL (reference sequence). CDR3 residues: CASSSLAVDTGELFF. The CDR3 DNA reads as TGTGCCAGCAGCTCACTAGCGGTTGACACCGGGGAGCTGTTTTTT.

The genes are TRBV7-2 and TRBJ2-3; D is ambiguous. This CDR3 region has 14 residues. The germline V and J ends were trimmed by 5 bases and 4 bases, with 13 bases remaining between them. Germline CDR1 reads SGHTA; CDR2 reads FQGNSA. DNA of the CDR3: TGTGCCAGCAGCCCCGTGGCGAACCCAGATACGCAGTATTTT. It translates to CASSPVANPDTQYF.

This chain joins TRBV6-5 and TRBJ2-4; D ambiguous. The CDR3 has 15 residues. In germline, CDR1 is MNHEY, CDR2 SVGAGI. Trimming took off 4 bases at V and 5 bases at J, with 15 bases between the two ends. The CDR3, as DNA: TGTGCCAGCAGTTTGTGGGGTGACGGTGAAAACATTCAGTACTTC. The encoded protein is CASSLWGDGENIQYF.

This clone was seen only a few times. The rearrangement joins TRBV2 to TRBJ1-1, with 9 bases matching TRBD1. CDR1 is SNHLY, CDR2 FYNNEI, per germline. This CDR3 spans 14 amino acids. Germline trimming cut 4 bases from V and 4 bases from J; bases unmatched to any gene: 4. The CDR3 region is CASSAETGGTEAFF. For the CDR3, the DNA is TGTGCCAGCAGTGCAGAGACAGGGGGCACTGAAGCTTTCTTT.

The genes are TRBV6-2 or TRBV6-3 and TRBJ2-3, with 8 bases that match TRBD2. Germline CDR1 and CDR2: MNHEY and SVGEGT. The CDR3 contains 16 residues. J was trimmed by 0 bases and V by 0 bases; bases with no gene match: 2. The CDR3 here is CASSYSPSGSTDTQYF. CDR3 DNA sequence: TGTGCCAGCAGTTACTCCCCTAGCGGGAGCACAGATACGCAGTATTTT.

The V and J genes are TRBV5-1 and TRBJ2-1; TRBD2 matches at 8 bases. The length of the CDR3 is 16 residues. Unmatched junction bases numbered 4, after V lost 0 bases and J lost 2 bases. Germline V gene sequence: CDR1 SGHRS, CDR2 YFSETQ. The CDR3 bases are TGCGCCAGCAGCTTGGTGGGTAGCGGGACCTACAATGAGCAGTTCTTC. Its translation is CASSLVGSGTYNEQFF.

V usage is TRBV18 and J usage is TRBJ2-7; D possibly corresponds to TRBD2 (5 bases). The CDR3 is 15 residues long. Trimming removed 0 bases at V and 6 bases at J, with 15 bases between. Germline CDR1 is KGHSH and CDR2 is LQKENI. The DNA for the CDR3 is TGTGCCAGCTCACCACCCACCGGGGTGGGTGGCGAGCAGTACTTC. It translates to CASSPPTGVGGEQYF.